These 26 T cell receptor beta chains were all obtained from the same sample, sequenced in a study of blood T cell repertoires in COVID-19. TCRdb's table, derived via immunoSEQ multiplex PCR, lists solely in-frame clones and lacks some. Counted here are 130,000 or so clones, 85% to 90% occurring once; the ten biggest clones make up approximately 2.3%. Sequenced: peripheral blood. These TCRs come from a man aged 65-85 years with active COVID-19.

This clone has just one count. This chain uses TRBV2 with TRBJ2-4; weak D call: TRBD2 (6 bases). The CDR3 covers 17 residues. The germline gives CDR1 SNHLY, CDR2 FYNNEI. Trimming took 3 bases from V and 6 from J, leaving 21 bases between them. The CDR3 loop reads CASSDFGWGGGRNIQYF. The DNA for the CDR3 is TGTGCCAGCAGTGACTTCGGGTGGGGCGGAGGGAGAAACATTCAGTACTTC. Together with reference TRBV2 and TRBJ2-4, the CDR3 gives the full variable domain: EPEVTQTPSHQVTQMGQEVILRCVPISNHLYFYWYRQILGQKVEFLVSFYNNEISEKSEIFDDQFSVERPDGSNFTLKIRSTKLEDSAMYFCASSDFGWGGGRNIQYFGAGTRLSVL.

This chain's CDR3 is CASSRGTGVNEKLFF. The CDR3 DNA reads TGTGCCAGCAGCCGAGGGACAGGGGTGAATGAAAAACTGTTTTTT. V is TRBV14 and J is TRBJ1-4; 10 bases map to TRBD1. CDR1 and CDR2 from the germline V gene are SGHDN and FVKESK. The CDR3 sequence is 15 residues long. V was pared by 4 bases and J by 5 bases, with 4 bases of the junction left unmatched.

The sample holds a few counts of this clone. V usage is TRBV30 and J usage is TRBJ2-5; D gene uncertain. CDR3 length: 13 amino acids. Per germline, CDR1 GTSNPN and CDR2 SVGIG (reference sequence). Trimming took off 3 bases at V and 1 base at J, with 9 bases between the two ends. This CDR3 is CAWRKLFQETQYF. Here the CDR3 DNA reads TGTGCCTGGAGAAAACTTTTCCAAGAGACCCAGTACTTC.

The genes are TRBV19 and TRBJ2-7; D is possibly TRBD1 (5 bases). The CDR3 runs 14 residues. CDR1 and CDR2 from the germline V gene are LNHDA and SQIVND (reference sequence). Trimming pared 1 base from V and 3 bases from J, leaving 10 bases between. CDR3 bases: TGTGCCAGTAGTATAGGGGCTAGGGGCTACGAGCAGTACTTC. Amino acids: CASSIGARGYEQYF.

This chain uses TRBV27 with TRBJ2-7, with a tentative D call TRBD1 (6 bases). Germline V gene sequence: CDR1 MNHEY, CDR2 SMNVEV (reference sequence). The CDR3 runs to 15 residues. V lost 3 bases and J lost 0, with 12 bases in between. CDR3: CASSFKGTYSYEQYF. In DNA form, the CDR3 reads TGTGCCAGCAGTTTCAAGGGGACATACTCCTACGAGCAGTACTTC.

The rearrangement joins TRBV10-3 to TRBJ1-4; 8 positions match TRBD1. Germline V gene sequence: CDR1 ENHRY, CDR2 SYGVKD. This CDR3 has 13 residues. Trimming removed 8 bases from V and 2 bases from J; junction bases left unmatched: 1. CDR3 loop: CAIGQGTNEKLFF. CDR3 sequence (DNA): TGTGCCATCGGACAGGGTACTAATGAAAAACTGTTTTTT.

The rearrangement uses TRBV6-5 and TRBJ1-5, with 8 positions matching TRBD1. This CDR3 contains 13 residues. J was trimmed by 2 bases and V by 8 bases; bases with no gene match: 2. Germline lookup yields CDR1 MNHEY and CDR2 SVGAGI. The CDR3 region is CASLGQGNQPQHF. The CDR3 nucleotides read TGTGCCAGCCTGGGACAGGGCAATCAGCCCCAGCATTTT.

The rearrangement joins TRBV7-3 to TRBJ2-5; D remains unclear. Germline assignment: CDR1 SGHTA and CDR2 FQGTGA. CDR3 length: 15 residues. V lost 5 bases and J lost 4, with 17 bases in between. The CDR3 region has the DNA TGTGCCAGCAGCCCCCGGCCGGGTAGCCCAGAGACCCAGTACTTC. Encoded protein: CASSPRPGSPETQYF.

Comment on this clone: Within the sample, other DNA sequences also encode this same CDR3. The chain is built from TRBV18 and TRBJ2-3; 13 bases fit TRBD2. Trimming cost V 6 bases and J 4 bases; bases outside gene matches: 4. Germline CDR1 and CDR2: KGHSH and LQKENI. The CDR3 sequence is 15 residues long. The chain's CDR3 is CASSPTSGRPDTQYF. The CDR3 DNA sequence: TGTGCCAGCTCTCCGACTAGCGGGAGGCCAGATACGCAGTATTTT.

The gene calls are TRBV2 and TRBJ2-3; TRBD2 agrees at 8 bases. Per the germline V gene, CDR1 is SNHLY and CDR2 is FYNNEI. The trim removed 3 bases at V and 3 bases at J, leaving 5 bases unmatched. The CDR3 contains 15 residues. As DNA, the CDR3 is TGTGCCAGCAGTGACGGGACTAGAACAACAGATACGCAGTATTTT. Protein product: CASSDGTRTTDTQYF.

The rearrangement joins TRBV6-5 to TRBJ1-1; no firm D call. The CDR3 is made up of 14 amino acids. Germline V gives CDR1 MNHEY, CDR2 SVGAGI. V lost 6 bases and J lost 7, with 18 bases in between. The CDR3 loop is CASSSGSGFGEAFF. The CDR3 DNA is TGTGCCAGCAGCAGCGGGTCGGGGTTCGGTGAAGCTTTCTTT.

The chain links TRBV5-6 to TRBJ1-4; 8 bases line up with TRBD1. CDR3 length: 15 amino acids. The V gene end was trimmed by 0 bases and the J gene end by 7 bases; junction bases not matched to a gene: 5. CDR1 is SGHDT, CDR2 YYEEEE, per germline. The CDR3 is CASSLGTGSVEKLFF. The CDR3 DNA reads TGTGCCAGCAGCTTGGGGACAGGGAGTGTTGAAAAACTGTTTTTT.

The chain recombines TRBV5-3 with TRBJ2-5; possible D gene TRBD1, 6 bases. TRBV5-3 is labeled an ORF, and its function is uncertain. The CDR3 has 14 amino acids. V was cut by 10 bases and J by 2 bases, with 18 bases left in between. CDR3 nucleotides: TGTGCCGTAGTACAGTCAGGGGTGCAAGAGACCCAGTACTTC. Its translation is CAVVQSGVQETQYF.

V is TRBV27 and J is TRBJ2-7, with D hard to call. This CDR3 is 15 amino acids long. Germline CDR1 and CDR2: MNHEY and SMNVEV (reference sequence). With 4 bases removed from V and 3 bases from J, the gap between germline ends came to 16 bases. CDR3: CASSSRSVGSYEQYF. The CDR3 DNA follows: TGTGCCAGCAGTTCCAGGTCGGTAGGCAGCTACGAGCAGTACTTC.

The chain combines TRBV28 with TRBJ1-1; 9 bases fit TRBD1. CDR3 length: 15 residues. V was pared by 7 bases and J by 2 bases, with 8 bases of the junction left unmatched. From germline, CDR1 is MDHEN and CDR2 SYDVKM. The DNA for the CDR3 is TGTGCCAGCACCCAGGCGGGACAGGGTAACACTGAAGCTTTCTTT. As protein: CASTQAGQGNTEAFF.

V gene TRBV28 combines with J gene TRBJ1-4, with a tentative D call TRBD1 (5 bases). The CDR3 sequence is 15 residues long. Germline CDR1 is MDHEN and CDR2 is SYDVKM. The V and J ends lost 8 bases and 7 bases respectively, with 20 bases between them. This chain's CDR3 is CASRLHTGIGEKLFF. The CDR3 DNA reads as TGTGCCAGCCGACTTCATACAGGCATCGGTGAAAAACTGTTTTTT. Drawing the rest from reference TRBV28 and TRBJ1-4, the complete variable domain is DVKVTQSSRYLVKRTGEKVFLECVQDMDHENMFWYRQDPGLGLRLIYFSYDVKMKEKGDIPEGYSVSREKKERFSLILESASTNQTSMYLCASRLHTGIGEKLFFGSGTQLSVL.

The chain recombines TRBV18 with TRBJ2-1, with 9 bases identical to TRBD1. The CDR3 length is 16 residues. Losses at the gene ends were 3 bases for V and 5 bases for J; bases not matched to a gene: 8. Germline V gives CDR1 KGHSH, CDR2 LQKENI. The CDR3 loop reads CASSPSNRGRNNEQFF. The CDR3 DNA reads TGTGCCAGCTCACCCTCGAACAGGGGGCGAAACAATGAGCAGTTCTTC. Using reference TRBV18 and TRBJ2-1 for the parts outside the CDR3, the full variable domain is NAGVMQNPRHLVRRRGQEARLRCSPMKGHSHVYWYRQLPEEGLKFMVYLQKENIIDESGMPKERFSAEFPKEGPSILRIQQVVRGDSAAYFCASSPSNRGRNNEQFFGPGTRLTVL.

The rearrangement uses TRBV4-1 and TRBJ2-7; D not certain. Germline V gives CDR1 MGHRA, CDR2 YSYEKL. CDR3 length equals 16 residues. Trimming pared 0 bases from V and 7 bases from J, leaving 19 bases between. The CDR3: CASSQDPNLRAPEQYF. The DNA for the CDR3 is TGCGCCAGCAGCCAAGACCCCAACTTGAGAGCCCCGGAGCAGTACTTC.

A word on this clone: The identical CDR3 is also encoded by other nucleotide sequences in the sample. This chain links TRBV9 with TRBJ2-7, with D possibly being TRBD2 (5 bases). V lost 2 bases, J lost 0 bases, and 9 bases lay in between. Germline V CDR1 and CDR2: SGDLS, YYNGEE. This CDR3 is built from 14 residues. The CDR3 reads CASSVSGNSYEQYF. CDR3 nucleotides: TGTGCCAGCAGCGTTTCCGGGAACTCCTACGAGCAGTACTTC.

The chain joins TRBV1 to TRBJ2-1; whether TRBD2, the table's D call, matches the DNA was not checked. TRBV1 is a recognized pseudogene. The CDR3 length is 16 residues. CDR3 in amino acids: CTSSLKTSGRAHEQFF. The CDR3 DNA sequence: TGCACCAGCAGCCTCAAAACTAGCGGGAGGGCCCATGAGCAGTTCTTC.

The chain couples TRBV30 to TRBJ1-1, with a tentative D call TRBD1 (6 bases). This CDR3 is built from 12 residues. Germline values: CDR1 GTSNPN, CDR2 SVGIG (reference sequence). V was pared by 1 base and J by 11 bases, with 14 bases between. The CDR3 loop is CAWSAGGLYAFF. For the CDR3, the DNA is TGTGCCTGGAGTGCTGGGGGCCTCTACGCTTTCTTT.

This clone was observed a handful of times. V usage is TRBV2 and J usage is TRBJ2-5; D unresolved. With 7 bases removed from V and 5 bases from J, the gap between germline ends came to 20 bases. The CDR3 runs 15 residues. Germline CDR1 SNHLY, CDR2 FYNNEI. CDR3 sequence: CASNRGGYPSETQYF. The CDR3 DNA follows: TGTGCCAGCAACCGTGGCGGCTATCCCTCGGAGACCCAGTACTTC. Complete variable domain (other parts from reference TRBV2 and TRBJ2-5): EPEVTQTPSHQVTQMGQEVILRCVPISNHLYFYWYRQILGQKVEFLVSFYNNEISEKSEIFDDQFSVERPDGSNFTLKIRSTKLEDSAMYFCASNRGGYPSETQYFGPGTRLLVL.

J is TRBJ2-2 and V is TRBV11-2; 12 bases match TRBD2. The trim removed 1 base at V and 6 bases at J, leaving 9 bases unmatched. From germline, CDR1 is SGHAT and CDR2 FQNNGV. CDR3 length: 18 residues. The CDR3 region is CASSLGLAGGPFAGELFF. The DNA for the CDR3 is TGTGCCAGCAGCTTAGGTCTAGCGGGAGGGCCCTTCGCCGGGGAGCTGTTTTTT.

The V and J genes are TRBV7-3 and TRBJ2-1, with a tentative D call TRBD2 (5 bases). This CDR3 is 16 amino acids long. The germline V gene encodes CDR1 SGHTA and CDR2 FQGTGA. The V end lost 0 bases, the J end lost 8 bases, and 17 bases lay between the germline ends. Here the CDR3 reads CASSLTFRQEGDEQFF. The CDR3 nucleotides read TGTGCCAGCAGCTTAACGTTCCGGCAAGAGGGCGATGAGCAGTTCTTC.

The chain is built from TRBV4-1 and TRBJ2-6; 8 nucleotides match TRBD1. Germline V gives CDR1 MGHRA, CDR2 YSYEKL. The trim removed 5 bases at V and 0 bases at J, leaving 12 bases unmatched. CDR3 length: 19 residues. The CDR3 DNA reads TGCGCCAGCAGCTCGCCCCCAAGACAGGGGAACTCTGGGGCCAACGTCCTGACTTTC. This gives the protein CASSSPPRQGNSGANVLTF.

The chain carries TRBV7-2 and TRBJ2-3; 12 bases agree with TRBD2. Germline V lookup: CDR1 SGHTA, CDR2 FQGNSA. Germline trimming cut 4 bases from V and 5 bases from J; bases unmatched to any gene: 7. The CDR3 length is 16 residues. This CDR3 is CASSYPSGRARDTQYF. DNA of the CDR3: TGTGCCAGCAGCTACCCTAGCGGGAGGGCGCGAGATACGCAGTATTTT.